Sequencing of this T cell receptor (beta chain) was carried out in a study of shared clonotypes between healthy human individuals. The CDR3 runs to 14 residues. Germline assignment: CDR1 SGHRS and CDR2 YFSETQ. With V trimmed by 4 bases and J by 5 bases, 3 bases remained unmatched. Authors' data handling: ImmunoSEQ gave junction-only sequences without quality scores, so filtering differed. The table came from immunoSEQ multiplex PCR; TCRdb's copy has only in-frame clones and leaves some out. The V and J calls and the clone size are those of that table, but D and trimming were determined from the DNA. The data show millions of clones, with 95% seen just once and about 0.13% held by the top ten.

Material for sequencing was naive CD4+ T cells sorted from blood. Specified subset: CD45RA+ positively selected. The receptor was derived from a man in his late teens or twenties in good health. The rearrangement joins TRBV5-1 to TRBJ2-5; 12 bases agree with TRBD2. This chain's CDR3 is CASSATSGSETQYF. As DNA, the CDR3 is TGCGCCAGCAGCGCGACTAGCGGGAGTGAGACCCAGTACTTC.